The entry that follows covers one T cell receptor beta chain sequence. Its antigen remains unidentified. This CDR3 spans 15 amino acids. V was pared by 4 bases and J by 4 bases, with 7 bases of the junction left unmatched. In germline, CDR1 is SGHRS, CDR2 YFSETQ. This specimen belongs to a study of cytomegalovirus exposure and HLA in healthy donors. Use of 60 Vbeta and 13 Jbeta primers characterized the PCR. Per the study methods: Unique TCR beta chains numbered roughly 84 million in a later analysis, with roughly 11 million shared. Assay used: immunoSEQ multiplex PCR; TCRdb lists only in-frame clones, some missing. V, J and clone size were drawn from that table, and D and trimming were deduced from the DNA. The repertoire holds approximately 120,000 clones, with almost 75% as singletons. Study-wide findings and caveats: Rates of TCR association differed by HLA locus in a later analysis, with DRB1 highest and HLA-C lowest.

Sequenced: PBMCs. This TCR was recovered from a man aged 40-49 years in good health and CMV-seronegative. The chain links TRBV5-1 to TRBJ2-3, with 9 nucleotides matching TRBD1. The CDR3 loop is CASSKGQGYADTQYF. The CDR3 nucleotides are TGCGCCAGCAGCAAGGGACAGGGTTACGCAGATACGCAGTATTTT.